The clone carrying this T cell receptor beta chain has only a few counts. Its antigen is not known. As for treatment: oral pan-JAK inhibitor, 5-10 mg twice daily. Those with alopecia areata gave lesional scalp punch biopsies and peripheral blood. Researchers picked out CD4+ and CD8+ T cells from PBMCs by sorting. The sample originates from a study of CD8+ T cells in alopecia areata. Study-wide results and limits: Tofacitinib yielded significantly lower scalp clonality and fewer expanded CD8+ clones among the top 100. A single nonresponder leaves the baseline CD8+ expansion link to response uncertain.

This CDR3 has 14 amino acids. Trimming shortened V by 0 bases and J by 5 bases, and 13 bases separated the two germline ends. CDR1 is SQVTM and CDR2 is ANQGSEA in the germline V gene. Following RNA extraction, reverse transcription yielded cDNA that acted as the sequencing template. Generated by immunoSEQ multiplex PCR, the TCRdb table keeps only in-frame clones and is missing some. The sample lists 80,000 to 100,000 clones; roughly two fifths were seen once. The sequence came from a human donor with alopecia areata. The source material was CD8+ T cells sorted from blood, sampled at week 24, from a patient treated with tofacitinib. The chain recombines TRBV29-1 with TRBJ2-5; D might be TRBD2 (6 bases). CDR3 loop: CSVEDLREYETQYF. CDR3 nucleotide sequence: TGCAGCGTTGAAGATCTTCGGGAGTATGAGACCCAGTACTTC.